This T cell receptor beta chain was sequenced for a study of technical replicates of blood from a handful of donors. This table comes from immunoSEQ multiplex PCR, and its TCRdb copy is limited to in-frame clones, with some not included. The table has some 14,000 clones, less than 90% seen once. CDR3 length: 13 amino acids. V lost 7 bases and J lost 4; bases outside the gene matches: 7. The V gene's germline CDR1 is SGHNT and CDR2 YYREEE (reference sequence). Sequencing was performed on PBMCs. The chain uses TRBV5-4 and TRBJ1-2; 7 bases agree with TRBD1. The sequence was collected from a human donor in good health. The CDR3: CASRTGKTYGYTF. CDR3 DNA: TGTGCCAGCCGGACAGGAAAGACCTATGGCTACACCTTC. Full variable domain (rest looked up from reference TRBV5-4 and TRBJ1-2): ETGVTQSPTHLIKTRGQQVTLRCSSQSGHNTVSWYQQALGQGPQFIFQYYREEENGRGNFPPRFSGLQFPNYSSELNVNALELDDSALYLCASRTGKTYGYTFGSGTRLTVV.